This T cell receptor (beta chain) comes out of a study of shared clonotypes between healthy human individuals. Each sample came from a Caucasian adult donor living in Nashville, Tennessee. CDR3 length equals 15 residues. Germline CDR1 MDHEN, CDR2 SYDVKM. J was trimmed by 0 bases and V by 6 bases; bases with no gene match: 8. Libraries were prepared by immunoSEQ multiplex PCR; TCRdb keeps only in-frame clonotypes and omits some of them. The data contain approximately 640,000 clones, roughly 88% of them singletons. The TCR comes from a man younger than 35 in good health. Some clones in this sample may be carry-over from other donors' samples. Material: memory CD8+ T cells from PBMCs. Subset described: CD45RO+ cells pooled with CCR7-negative TemRA cells. V usage is TRBV28 and J usage is TRBJ2-7, with 7 bases aligning to TRBD2. Here the CDR3 reads CASSFSGFSSYEQYF. DNA for the CDR3: TGTGCCAGCAGCTTTAGCGGGTTTAGCTCCTACGAGCAGTACTTC.